This T cell receptor beta chain appears in the sequencing data of a study of blood T cell repertoires in COVID-19 (dated by TCRdb to the early 2020s). Notes on the research overall: The collaborator samples originated in the United States, Italy and Spain and spanned the acute and convalescent phases of COVID-19. The material from the prospective study consisted of cDNA or gDNA derived from T cells, B-cell-depleted T cells, or PBMCs. Deeply sampled blood TCRbeta repertoires from subjects exposed to, actively infected with, or recovered from COVID-19 were included in the dataset. A freely available public database, intended as a resource for researchers studying the immune response to SARS-CoV-2, is where the repertoires were released. Samples were obtained from the ongoing ImmuneRACE study (first 160 participants) and from some 1,200 subjects provided by 6 global collaborators. A de-identified subject ID, COVID-19 status, age in years and sex were almost always included in the sample metadata. Where HLA class I and class II types were available, the types were taken from metadata supplied by the sample provider, not from assay-based typing.

The germline V gene (reference sequence) supplies CDR1 GTSNPN and CDR2 SVGIG. The CDR3 spans 14 residues, from the cysteine through the phenylalanine. The retained sequence is limited to the CDR3, 42 bases, with the frame set at the first base. Trimming costs V 0 bases and J 10 bases, and their ends lie 15 bases apart. Results the study describes overall, beyond this receptor: How much clinical and demographic metadata was included differed by source and by participant, and the metadata was provided uncurated.

As for this clone: This clone's antigen is unknown. The record has no base qualities; no much larger clone is one base away.

The immunoSEQ Assay, a bias-controlled multiplex PCR, was used to amplify TCRbeta CDR3 regions from genomic DNA. The authors' pipeline ran thus. Within the assay, amplification of reference gene primers was used to estimate how many nucleated cells each sample contained. To quantify the absolute abundance of each unique TCRbeta CDR3 rearrangement, sequence reads were collapsed and filtered. For each sample, productive Simpson clonality was calculated as the square root of Simpson's diversity index over productive rearrangements. Here the immuneACCESS table is served through TCRdb, limited to in-frame sequences with V and J called. Missing clones are a known gap in these copies; in checked studies unresolved V genes cover under half, and the rest lacks a known reason. The D gene and trimming were derived from the DNA, and the V and J assignments and clone size from that table. The sample profile shows about 180,000 clones; 86% of them were found once. The ten largest clones take up roughly 9.1% of the sample.

Participants in the prospective study were enrolled through a virtual design, were aged about 18 to 100 years, and lived in some 24 United States geographic areas. In the prospective study, cohorts were assigned on the basis of participant-reported clinical history obtained from a screening survey and a study questionnaire. Recovered participants in ImmuneRACE Cohort 3 were defined by two consecutive negative NP/OP PCR tests, clearance by a healthcare professional, or resolution of symptoms. In the prospective study, mobile phlebotomists collected whole blood, serum and a nasopharyngeal or oropharyngeal swab from each participant. Participants in the prospective study had the option to provide additional blood draws and questionnaires over a roughly two-month period. Before DNA extraction, blood samples from the prospective study were shipped at room temperature or frozen.

The clonotype originates from a woman in her 30s who had recovered from COVID-19. Recombination connected TRBV30 to TRBJ1-4; confidence is insufficient to name the D gene. The specimen was PBMCs or T cells enriched from blood (not recorded which). The DNA is as follows: TGTGCCTGGAGTGTTGCAGGTTCATTCGGAAAACTGTTTTTT. This is translated as CAWSVAGSFGKLFF. With the portions outside the CDR3 filled from the reference TRBV30 and TRBJ1-4 genes, the complete variable region becomes SQTIHQWPATLVQPVGSPLSLECTVEGTSNPNLYWYRQAAGRGLQLLFYSVGIGQISSEVPQNLSASRPQDRQFILSSKKLLLSDSGFYLCAWSVAGSFGKLFFGSGTQLSVL.